The clone carrying this TCR beta chain was seen many times. What it recognizes is unknown. This beta chain came through as a stray read in a library set up for alpha chains, and its size says little. TCRdb re-called the 5' RACE reads through MiXCR, storing one row per CDR3 protein. This table has approximately 7,000 distinct CDR3 sequences, 10% to 15% appearing once. This sample is drawn from a study of spatial heterogeneity in lung cancer. Study findings and constraints: The number of expanded tumor alpha and beta chains correlated with mutation number.

The CDR3 consists of 16 residues. Germline values: CDR1 MGHDK, CDR2 SYGVNS. V lost 4 bases to trimming and J lost 7 bases; unmatched junction nucleotides: 11. The sample's time point: sample taken at primary tumor resection. Whole RNA came from tumor, nontumor lung or frozen PBMC and was sequenced without being sorted. Sequences were derived from lung tumor tissue, sampled at surgery. The chain recombines TRBV25-1 with TRBJ1-4; 8 bases fit TRBD1. This sequence originates from a male donor with early-stage non-small cell lung cancer. The CDR3 sequence is CASSVPSGGFGEKLFF. The CDR3 DNA reads TGTGCCAGCAGTGTACCCTCAGGGGGCTTCGGTGAAAAACTGTTTTTT.